This passage covers 26 T cell receptor beta chains from one sample sequenced in a study of shared clonotypes between healthy human individuals. Produced via immunoSEQ multiplex PCR; TCRdb's table is partial and in-frame only. The table has about 2.3 million clones, 85% to 95% seen once. The sequencing input was naive CD4+ T cells from PBMCs. Regarding subset: CD45RA+ positively selected. These receptor sequences come from a man younger than 30 in good health. Some clones in this sample may be carry-over from other donors' samples.

The chain employs TRBV4-1 and TRBJ2-3; 7 positions match TRBD1. Trimming took 2 bases from V and 1 from J; bases not matched to a gene: 6. Germline lookup yields CDR1 MGHRA and CDR2 YSYEKL. This CDR3 contains 16 residues. CDR3 amino acids: CASSQRTGVGTDTQYF. CDR3 coding DNA: TGCGCCAGCAGCCAACGTACAGGGGTGGGCACAGATACGCAGTATTTT.

The table lists this clone with a few counts. This specimen includes other DNA sequences encoding the same CDR3. The V gene is TRBV7-9, the J gene TRBJ1-2, with TRBD1 matching over 8 bases. The germline V gene has CDR1 SEHNR and CDR2 FQNEAQ (reference sequence). The CDR3 consists of 13 residues. J gave up 5 bases and V 4 bases, and 3 bases lay outside the gene matches. The DNA for the CDR3 is TGTGCCAGCAGCTCGGGACAGGCGTATGGCTACACCTTC. Amino acids: CASSSGQAYGYTF.

This chain uses TRBV12-5 with TRBJ1-1, with D uncertain. Germline-derived CDR1 and CDR2 are LGHNT and FRNRAP. CDR3 length equals 18 residues. V was clipped by 5 bases and J by 3 bases, with 25 bases between them. Here the CDR3 reads CASGTSGPPGPLHTEAFF. CDR3 coding DNA: TGTGCTAGTGGTACCTCGGGCCCCCCGGGCCCTTTACACACTGAAGCTTTCTTT. Using reference TRBV12-5 and TRBJ1-1 for the parts outside the CDR3, the full variable domain is DARVTQTPRHKVTEMGQEVTMRCQPILGHNTVFWYRQTMMQGLELLAYFRNRAPLDDSGMPKDRFSAEMPDATLATLKIQPSEPRDSAVYFCASGTSGPPGPLHTEAFFGQGTRLTVV.

V gene TRBV30 combines with J gene TRBJ1-6; 9 bases align to TRBD1. In germline, CDR1 is GTSNPN, CDR2 SVGIG (reference sequence). The CDR3 sequence is 13 residues long. The V and J ends lost 3 bases and 13 bases, in that order; junction bases with no gene match: 7. The CDR3 protein is CAWRGTGPRPLHF. The CDR3 DNA reads TGTGCCTGGAGAGGGACAGGGCCCAGGCCCCTCCACTTT. The full variable domain, rest sourced from reference TRBV30 and TRBJ1-6, is SQTIHQWPATLVQPVGSPLSLECTVEGTSNPNLYWYRQAAGRGLQLLFYSVGIGQISSEVPQNLSASRPQDRQFILSSKKLLLSDSGFYLCAWRGTGPRPLHFGNGTRLTVT.

The chain links TRBV2 to TRBJ1-6; a weak D match, TRBD1 (6 bases). V was clipped by 5 bases and J by 6 bases, with 11 bases between them. Germline V gives CDR1 SNHLY, CDR2 FYNNEI. This CDR3 region has 14 residues. CDR3 amino acids: CASSYTGLNSPLHF. For the CDR3, the DNA is TGTGCCAGCAGTTATACAGGGCTTAATTCACCCCTCCACTTT.

The rearrangement joins TRBV9 to TRBJ2-7; TRBD1 or TRBD2 may be the D gene (6 bases each). V lost 4 bases to trimming and J lost 6 bases, with 17 bases between them. The CDR3 is 14 amino acids. CDR1 and CDR2 from the germline V gene are SGDLS and YYNGEE. CDR3 amino acids: CASSPTGGLTEQYF. The CDR3 nucleotides are TGTGCCAGCAGCCCCACCGGGGGCCTTACCGAGCAGTACTTC.

Points on this clone: At the DNA level, this CDR3 is encoded by other sequences in the same sample as well. The chain combines TRBV14 with TRBJ1-1; D is unclear. Trimming removed 4 bases at V and 0 bases at J, with 6 bases between. CDR3 length: 13 residues. Per germline, CDR1 SGHDN and CDR2 FVKESK. The CDR3 coding sequence is TGTGCCAGCAGCCCCCGAATGAACACTGAAGCTTTCTTT. It translates to CASSPRMNTEAFF.

The rearrangement links TRBV28 to TRBJ1-5, with a tentative D call TRBD1 (6 bases). Per the germline V gene, CDR1 is MDHEN and CDR2 is SYDVKM. Trimming removed 3 bases from V and 2 bases from J, with 11 bases in between. The CDR3 is 15 amino acids. CDR3 protein: CASSFSGVGNQPQHF. CDR3 bases: TGTGCCAGCAGTTTCTCAGGGGTCGGCAATCAGCCCCAGCATTTT.

As DNA, the CDR3 is TGTGCCAGCAGTTTAGGAGATCACGGCCAGCATTTT. Encoded protein: CASSLGDHGQHF. The V call is TRBV28, the J call TRBJ1-5; D remains ambiguous. Trimming stripped 2 bases from V and 12 bases from J, with 11 bases between. Germline lookup yields CDR1 MDHEN and CDR2 SYDVKM. There are 12 residues in the CDR3. The full variable domain, rest sourced from reference TRBV28 and TRBJ1-5, is DVKVTQSSRYLVKRTGEKVFLECVQDMDHENMFWYRQDPGLGLRLIYFSYDVKMKEKGDIPEGYSVSREKKERFSLILESASTNQTSMYLCASSLGDHGQHFGDGTRLSIL.

This sequence joins TRBV9 and TRBJ2-7; possible D gene TRBD1, 6 bases. Trimming removed 2 bases from V and 3 bases from J, with 18 bases in between. This CDR3 is 16 amino acids long. The germline V gene has CDR1 SGDLS and CDR2 YYNGEE. Written as DNA, the CDR3 is TGTGCCAGCAGCGTCAGTCGCGTAGGGGGTAACTACGAGCAGTACTTC. This translates into CASSVSRVGGNYEQYF. Based on the CDR3 plus reference TRBV9 and TRBJ2-7, the full variable domain is DSGVTQTPKHLITATGQRVTLRCSPRSGDLSVYWYQQSLDQGLQFLIQYYNGEERAKGNILERFSAQQFPDLHSELNLSSLELGDSALYFCASSVSRVGGNYEQYFGPGTRLTVT.

The CDR3 region is CASGPSGPGTDTQYF. The CDR3 nucleotides are TGCGCCAGCGGACCTAGCGGGCCGGGCACAGATACGCAGTATTTT. The rearrangement uses TRBV5-1 and TRBJ2-3, with 8 bases that match TRBD2. The V and J ends lost 7 bases and 1 base, in that order; junction bases with no gene match: 8. Germline assignment: CDR1 SGHRS and CDR2 YFSETQ. The CDR3 extends over 15 amino acids.

The V call is TRBV27, the J call TRBJ2-7, with D perhaps TRBD1 or TRBD2 (5 bases each). The germline V and J ends were trimmed by 8 bases and 0 bases, with 17 bases remaining between them. Germline assignment: CDR1 MNHEY and CDR2 SMNVEV (reference sequence). There are 15 residues in the CDR3. CDR3 sequence: CASARRGESSYEQYF. CDR3 in DNA: TGTGCCAGCGCCAGAAGGGGAGAGTCCTCCTACGAGCAGTACTTC.

V usage is TRBV18 and J usage is TRBJ2-1; D may correspond to TRBD1 or TRBD2 (5 bases each). Trimming cost V 0 bases and J 4 bases, with 19 bases left between them. From germline, CDR1 is KGHSH and CDR2 LQKENI. The CDR3 loop spans 18 amino acids. Here the CDR3 DNA reads TGTGCCAGCTCACCACCGGGGGTACCCTATTCGGGATACAATGAGCAGTTCTTC. Translated, it gives CASSPPGVPYSGYNEQFF.

The chain carries TRBV6-5 and TRBJ2-5; 7 bases agree with TRBD2. The trim removed 7 bases at V and 4 bases at J, leaving 12 bases unmatched. Germline V gene sequence: CDR1 MNHEY, CDR2 SVGAGI. The CDR3 extends over 15 amino acids. The CDR3 loop reads CASTEAGVGRETQYF. The CDR3 DNA follows: TGTGCCAGCACAGAGGCGGGAGTAGGTAGAGAGACCCAGTACTTC.

Here the CDR3 DNA reads TGTGCCAGCGGCTATCAGCCCCAGCATTTT. Its protein product is CASGYQPQHF. The chain recombines TRBV6-5 with TRBJ1-5; D is undetermined. Germline V gene data show CDR1 as MNHEY and CDR2 as SVGAGI. Trimming left V 8 bases short and J 5 bases short, with 4 bases between. CDR3 length equals 10 residues.

To note about this clone: The same CDR3 is also encoded by other DNA sequences in this sample. V usage is TRBV11-2 and J usage is TRBJ2-2; TRBD2 matches at 7 bases. Germline loops: CDR1 SGHAT, CDR2 FQNNGV. The CDR3 is 15 amino acids. V lost 5 bases to trimming and J lost 3 bases; unmatched junction nucleotides: 6. CDR3 DNA: TGTGCCAGCAGCGCATTTGCGGGGGACACCGGGGAGCTGTTTTTT. Its translation is CASSAFAGDTGELFF.

The chain combines TRBV28 with TRBJ2-7; tentative D call: TRBD2 (5 bases). CDR1 MDHEN and CDR2 SYDVKM come from the germline V gene. V lost 6 bases and J lost 2, with 14 bases in between. The CDR3 runs 14 residues. The CDR3: CASSPLRGAYEQYF. The CDR3 DNA reads TGTGCCAGCAGCCCCTTACGGGGTGCCTACGAGCAGTACTTC.

The V call is TRBV7-3, the J call TRBJ2-5; tentative D call: TRBD1 (6 bases). The CDR3 runs 14 residues. Germline V lookup: CDR1 SGHTA, CDR2 FQGTGA. Trimming pared 4 bases from V and 5 bases from J, leaving 14 bases between. The chain's CDR3 is CASSSGQNGETQYF. The CDR3 coding sequence is TGTGCCAGCAGCTCCGGACAGAACGGGGAGACCCAGTACTTC.

Worth noting for this clone: The sample holds other DNA sequences that translate to the same CDR3. The V gene is TRBV30, the J gene TRBJ1-3; D ambiguous. Deletions cut 3 bases from V and 1 base from J, with 10 bases between. There are 14 residues in the CDR3. Germline CDR1 and CDR2: GTSNPN and SVGIG (reference sequence). Written as DNA, the CDR3 is TGTGCCTGGAGCGTAGGAGGTTCTGGAAACACCATATATTTT. This encodes CAWSVGGSGNTIYF.

The chain links TRBV28 to TRBJ2-7, with D unresolved. V was pared by 8 bases and J by 1 base, with 21 bases between. This CDR3 has 16 amino acids. Germline lookup yields CDR1 MDHEN and CDR2 SYDVKM. The DNA of the CDR3 is TGTGCCAGCCCCCCCACCAGAGTTGATTCGTCCTACGAGCAGTACTTC. Its translation is CASPPTRVDSSYEQYF. The full variable domain, in which reference TRBV28 and TRBJ2-7 provide the parts outside the CDR3, is DVKVTQSSRYLVKRTGEKVFLECVQDMDHENMFWYRQDPGLGLRLIYFSYDVKMKEKGDIPEGYSVSREKKERFSLILESASTNQTSMYLCASPPTRVDSSYEQYFGPGTRLTVT.

Regarding this clone: Other DNA sequences in this sample translate to the same CDR3. The gene calls are TRBV10-3 and TRBJ2-2; 7 nucleotides match TRBD1. The CDR3 length is 14 residues. Germline assignment: CDR1 ENHRY and CDR2 SYGVKD. The J segment lost 0 bases and the V segment lost 6 bases, leaving 1 base of the junction unmatched. CDR3 region: CAIRGQTNTGELFF. CDR3 in DNA: TGTGCCATCAGGGGACAGACGAACACCGGGGAGCTGTTTTTT.

The rearrangement joins TRBV28 to TRBJ2-7; D ambiguous. This CDR3 has 15 amino acids. Germline CDR1 reads MDHEN; CDR2 reads SYDVKM. V was trimmed by 2 bases and J by 1 base, leaving 12 bases between them. The CDR3 sequence is CASSLGPPESYEQYF. DNA of the CDR3: TGTGCCAGCAGTTTAGGCCCACCGGAGTCCTACGAGCAGTACTTC.

The chain couples TRBV7-8 to TRBJ1-2; 7 bases are a match to TRBD1. CDR3 length equals 17 residues. The J segment lost 7 bases and the V segment lost 5 bases, leaving 19 bases of the junction unmatched. Germline V gives CDR1 SGHVS, CDR2 FQNEAQ. The CDR3 spells CASSLTPPRGLGVGYTF. DNA for the CDR3: TGTGCCAGCAGCCTCACCCCCCCGAGGGGGCTAGGGGTTGGCTACACCTTC.

The rearrangement joins TRBV2 to TRBJ1-2, with D possibly matching TRBD1 (6 bases). Germline V gives CDR1 SNHLY, CDR2 FYNNEI. Trimming left V 7 bases short and J 7 bases short, with 19 bases between. CDR3 size: 14 residues. In nucleotides, the CDR3 is TGTGCCAGCACCCGGGTGGGCCCACAGGGTGGCTACACCTTC. This encodes CASTRVGPQGGYTF.

As for this clone: A read error may explain this, as a much larger clone is one base away. The same CDR3 is also encoded by other DNA sequences in this sample. The chain links TRBV5-1 to TRBJ1-1, with TRBD1 identical over 7 bases. After removal of 2 bases from V and 1 base from J, the junction contained 2 bases not matched to a gene. CDR3 length: 14 residues. Looked up from germline, CDR1 is SGHRS and CDR2 is YFSETQ. The CDR3 nucleotides read TGCGCCAGCAGCTTTGACAGGGCGAACACTGAAGCTTTCTTT. Its protein product is CASSFDRANTEAFF.

This chain connects TRBV5-1 to TRBJ1-2, with D tentatively TRBD1 (5 bases). Germline CDR1 and CDR2: SGHRS and YFSETQ. With 4 bases removed from V and 4 bases from J, the gap between germline ends came to 17 bases. This CDR3 is 15 amino acids long. Here the CDR3 DNA reads TGCGCCAGCAGCCCGAGGGACGGAATCAGCTATGGCTACACCTTC. Translated: CASSPRDGISYGYTF.